The 27 T cell receptor beta chains reported below all come from one sample, sequenced in a study of cytotoxic CD8 clonotypes in ibrutinib-treated CLL. Clones were sequenced by immunoSEQ multiplex PCR, and TCRdb holds only the in-frame ones, with some missing. Of 24,000 or so clones in the sample, 55% to 75% were seen once. The sample in question was PBMCs, obtained after 12 months of ibrutinib treatment. Receptor source: a human donor with chronic lymphocytic leukemia.

The chain recombines TRBV7-9 with TRBJ2-7, with no clear D. V lost 3 bases to trimming and J lost 7 bases, with 7 bases between them. CDR3 size: 11 residues. Per the germline V gene, CDR1 is SEHNR and CDR2 is FQNEAQ (reference sequence). CDR3 residues: CASSFGPEQYF. CDR3 DNA: TGTGCCAGCAGCTTTGGGCCTGAGCAGTACTTC.

V and J are TRBV6-1 and TRBJ1-3; D uncertain. Germline CDR1 MNHNS, CDR2 SASEGT. Trimming stripped 3 bases from V and 0 bases from J, with 15 bases between. The length of the CDR3 is 17 residues. The CDR3 reads CASSEASALGSGNTIYF. The CDR3 region has the DNA TGTGCCAGCAGTGAGGCTTCCGCCCTGGGCTCTGGAAACACCATATATTTT.

The chain employs TRBV28 and TRBJ2-7, with unresolved D. V was trimmed by 5 bases and J by 2 bases, leaving 1 base between them. This CDR3 region has 10 residues. Germline values: CDR1 MDHEN, CDR2 SYDVKM. The CDR3 DNA reads as TGTGCCAGCAGTGCCTACGAGCAGTACTTC. Translated: CASSAYEQYF. The whole variable domain, remainder taken from reference TRBV28 and TRBJ2-7, is DVKVTQSSRYLVKRTGEKVFLECVQDMDHENMFWYRQDPGLGLRLIYFSYDVKMKEKGDIPEGYSVSREKKERFSLILESASTNQTSMYLCASSAYEQYFGPGTRLTVT.

The CDR3 region has the DNA TGTGCCAGCAGTTTGGAGGACAGGGGCGAAAATGAAAAACTGTTTTTT. Translation gives CASSLEDRGENEKLFF. The V and J genes are TRBV28 and TRBJ1-4, with 9 positions matching TRBD1. CDR1 and CDR2 (germline): MDHEN, SYDVKM. V lost 3 bases to trimming and J lost 5 bases; unmatched junction nucleotides: 7. The CDR3 loop spans 16 amino acids. Full variable domain (remainder filled in from reference TRBV28 and TRBJ1-4): DVKVTQSSRYLVKRTGEKVFLECVQDMDHENMFWYRQDPGLGLRLIYFSYDVKMKEKGDIPEGYSVSREKKERFSLILESASTNQTSMYLCASSLEDRGENEKLFFGSGTQLSVL.

This CDR3 reads CASSLGAGVREGYTF. The CDR3 nucleotides are TGTGCCAGCAGCTTAGGGGCCGGGGTGCGAGAGGGCTACACCTTC. The chain uses TRBV7-2 and TRBJ1-2; D is unclear. This CDR3 region has 15 residues. Germline lookup yields CDR1 SGHTA and CDR2 FQGNSA. V lost 1 base and J 8 bases, leaving 17 bases between the germline ends.

V usage is TRBV30 and J usage is TRBJ1-5; the D gene is possibly TRBD1 (6 bases). V lost 0 bases and J lost 7, with 13 bases in between. The V gene's germline CDR1 is GTSNPN and CDR2 SVGIG (reference sequence). CDR3 length: 14 amino acids. The CDR3 region is CAWSVGGLDQPQHF. The CDR3 DNA follows: TGTGCCTGGAGTGTAGGGGGGCTGGACCAGCCCCAGCATTTT.

The J gene is TRBJ1-1, the V gene TRBV28; 9 bases map to TRBD1. CDR3 size: 14 residues. Trimming cost V 8 bases and J 5 bases; bases outside gene matches: 9. Per the germline V gene, CDR1 is MDHEN and CDR2 is SYDVKM. The CDR3 spells CASRQQGAETEAFF. DNA for the CDR3: TGTGCCAGCCGCCAACAGGGGGCGGAAACTGAAGCTTTCTTT.

This clone occurred a few times. The rearrangement links TRBV5-1 to TRBJ1-2, with D possibly TRBD1 on 6 matching bases. V was trimmed by 2 bases and J by 5 bases, leaving 16 bases between them. In germline, CDR1 is SGHRS, CDR2 YFSETQ. This CDR3 is built from 15 residues. CDR3 nucleotides: TGCGCCAGCAGCTTTGACAGCTTAGGGGGTTATGGCTACACCTTC. This encodes CASSFDSLGGYGYTF.

The chain couples TRBV11-2 to TRBJ2-2; 8 positions match TRBD1. V lost 3 bases, J lost 1 base, and 7 bases stayed unmatched. The germline CDR1 and CDR2 sequences are SGHAT and FQNNGV. The CDR3 sequence is 17 residues long. CDR3 amino acids: CASSFRPGTGNTGELFF. The CDR3 bases are TGTGCCAGCAGCTTCCGTCCCGGGACAGGGAACACCGGGGAGCTGTTTTTT.

This clone was recorded a few times. The genes are TRBV29-1 and TRBJ1-2, with D maybe TRBD1 (5 bases). The CDR3 length is 11 residues. The germline V gene encodes CDR1 SQVTM and CDR2 ANQGSEA. This CDR3 reads CIAQEDYGYTF. For the CDR3, the DNA is TGCATCGCACAGGAGGACTATGGCTACACCTTC.

The chain couples TRBV5-6 to TRBJ2-7; D tentatively fits TRBD1 or TRBD2 (5 bases each). V lost 2 bases, J lost 6 bases, and 18 bases lay in between. The CDR3 is 15 amino acids. Germline V gene sequence: CDR1 SGHDT, CDR2 YYEEEE. DNA for the CDR3: TGTGCCAGCAGCTTCTGGGACCGGCGGCGCGGCGAGCAGTACTTC. As protein: CASSFWDRRRGEQYF.

This clone was counted a single time. V gene TRBV5-1 combines with J gene TRBJ2-3; D uncertain. The V and J ends lost 4 bases and 1 base respectively, with 13 bases between them. Germline V gene data show CDR1 as SGHRS and CDR2 as YFSETQ. The length of the CDR3 is 15 residues. This CDR3 reads CASSTSLPGTDTQYF. As DNA, the CDR3 is TGCGCCAGCAGCACAAGTCTTCCTGGCACAGATACGCAGTATTTT.

This chain links TRBV29-1 with TRBJ1-2; 9 nucleotides align to TRBD1. CDR1 SQVTM and CDR2 ANQGSEA come from the germline V gene. J was trimmed by 7 bases and V by 5 bases; bases with no gene match: 8. CDR3 length equals 13 residues. This CDR3 reads CSVPDRGDGGYTF. Here the CDR3 DNA reads TGCAGCGTTCCGGACAGGGGAGATGGTGGCTACACCTTC.

The sample holds a few counts of this clone. The chain combines TRBV21-1 with TRBJ1-2. TRBV21-1 is a pseudogene locus. This CDR3 comprises 14 residues. CDR3 residues: CASSIGRNPRGYTF. CDR3 in DNA: TGTGCCAGCAGCATTGGACGGAACCCTAGGGGCTACACCTTC.

The chain links TRBV6-5 to TRBJ1-3; D gene uncertain. The CDR3 extends over 15 amino acids. Germline loops: CDR1 MNHEY, CDR2 SVGAGI. V lost 2 bases to trimming and J lost 0 bases, with 8 bases between them. CDR3 in amino acids: CASSYGGNSGNTIYF. CDR3 sequence (DNA): TGTGCCAGCAGTTACGGCGGCAACTCTGGAAACACCATATATTTT.

The chain has TRBV15 and TRBJ1-2; 9 bases line up with TRBD1. The CDR3 has 15 residues. The junction had 8 bases not matched to a gene; V was cut back by 3 bases and J by 6 bases. Germline CDR1 reads LNHNV; CDR2 reads YYDKDF (reference sequence). The CDR3 sequence: CATSRTGGTRDGYTF. CDR3 coding DNA: TGTGCCACCAGCAGGACAGGGGGGACAAGGGATGGCTACACCTTC.

In its sample, this clone was seen a few times. This rearrangement joins TRBV5-5 to TRBJ1-2; 9 bases align to TRBD1. V lost 4 bases and J lost 2; bases outside the gene matches: 6. This CDR3 has 15 residues. The germline gives CDR1 SGHKS, CDR2 YYEKEE (reference sequence). DNA for the CDR3: TGTGCCAGCAGCACCAGACAGGGGGGAAACTATGGCTACACCTTC. It codes for CASSTRQGGNYGYTF.

V usage is TRBV7-3 and J usage is TRBJ2-3; 8 bases align to TRBD2. Germline values: CDR1 SGHTA, CDR2 FQGTGA. V was clipped by 5 bases and J by 0 bases; unmatched bases: 4. The CDR3 runs to 15 residues. CDR3: CASSRGGGSTDTQYF. The CDR3 DNA follows: TGTGCCAGCAGCCGTGGCGGGGGGAGCACAGATACGCAGTATTTT.

This sequence joins TRBV9 and TRBJ1-6, with D possibly being TRBD1 (5 bases). The V gene's germline CDR1 is SGDLS and CDR2 YYNGEE. This CDR3 comprises 15 residues. Deletions cut 0 bases from V and 7 bases from J, with 11 bases between. The CDR3 loop is CASSVEGTLNSPLHF. The CDR3 coding sequence is TGTGCCAGCAGCGTAGAAGGGACCTTAAATTCACCCCTCCACTTT.

This clone was counted a single time. The V call is TRBV18, the J call TRBJ2-3; 11 bases agree with TRBD2. The CDR3 loop spans 16 amino acids. Germline loops: CDR1 KGHSH, CDR2 LQKENI. Trimming took 7 bases from V and 6 from J; bases not matched to a gene: 12. This CDR3 is CASLWTSGSPRDTQYF. Written as DNA, the CDR3 is TGTGCCAGCTTATGGACTAGCGGGTCACCCCGGGATACGCAGTATTTT. The entire variable domain, with the rest obtained from reference TRBV18 and TRBJ2-3, is as follows: NAGVMQNPRHLVRRRGQEARLRCSPMKGHSHVYWYRQLPEEGLKFMVYLQKENIIDESGMPKERFSAEFPKEGPSILRIQQVVRGDSAAYFCASLWTSGSPRDTQYFGPGTRLTVL.

CDR3 region: CASSLTGGNTEAFF. The CDR3 nucleotides are TGTGCCAGCAGTCTTACAGGGGGGAACACTGAAGCTTTCTTT. This chain links TRBV6-1 with TRBJ1-1; TRBD1 aligns across 8 bases. The CDR3 extends over 14 amino acids. V lost 5 bases and J lost 1; bases outside the gene matches: 3. Germline CDR1 reads MNHNS; CDR2 reads SASEGT.

This clone occurred a few times. The rearrangement links TRBV4-1 to TRBJ2-7, with D perhaps given as TRBD1 or TRBD2 (6 bases each). The CDR3 loop spans 13 amino acids. Germline loops: CDR1 MGHRA, CDR2 YSYEKL. V lost 6 bases and J 5 bases, leaving 14 bases between the germline ends. The CDR3 nucleotides read TGCGCCAGCAGTGACAGGAGGGTCAACGAGCAGTACTTC. Translating it yields CASSDRRVNEQYF.

The rearrangement joins TRBV5-1 to TRBJ2-3, with D possibly being TRBD1 or TRBD2 (5 bases each). Per the germline V gene, CDR1 is SGHRS and CDR2 is YFSETQ. This CDR3 is built from 15 residues. The germline V and J ends were trimmed by 0 bases and 5 bases, with 13 bases remaining between them. This chain's CDR3 is CASSLAGTLRDTQYF. CDR3 bases: TGCGCCAGCAGCTTGGCCGGGACCCTAAGAGATACGCAGTATTTT.

This sequence joins TRBV9 and TRBJ1-2, with D perhaps matching TRBD1 (5 bases). CDR3 length: 14 residues. Trimming pared 4 bases from V and 4 bases from J, leaving 14 bases between. Germline V CDR1 and CDR2: SGDLS, YYNGEE. CDR3 in DNA: TGTGCCAGCAGCCGGGCCGGGGGGATCTATGGCTACACCTTC. This sequence encodes CASSRAGGIYGYTF.

The rearrangement links TRBV2 to TRBJ1-4; the D is unclear. Germline-derived CDR1 and CDR2 are SNHLY and FYNNEI. This CDR3 spans 11 amino acids. Trimming pared 6 bases from V and 8 bases from J, leaving 7 bases between. CDR3 DNA sequence: TGTGCCAGCAGCTACAGAGAAAAACTGTTTTTT. Encoded protein: CASSYREKLFF.

V is TRBV14 and J is TRBJ1-5; no clear D gene. V shed 1 base and J shed 3 bases, with 13 bases lying between them. This CDR3 is 16 amino acids long. Germline V lookup: CDR1 SGHDN, CDR2 FVKESK. DNA for the CDR3: TGTGCCAGCAGCCAAGCCTACGGAGTTCCCAATCAGCCCCAGCATTTT. Translating it yields CASSQAYGVPNQPQHF.

The chain joins TRBV5-4 to TRBJ2-3; 10 bases are a match to TRBD1. This CDR3 contains 17 residues. Trimming removed 4 bases from V and 3 bases from J; junction bases left unmatched: 11. Germline-derived CDR1 and CDR2 are SGHNT and YYREEE (reference sequence). CDR3: CASSPYPDRGQTDTQYF. The DNA for the CDR3 is TGTGCCAGCAGCCCCTACCCCGACAGGGGGCAGACAGATACGCAGTATTTT.